The clone carrying this TCR beta chain turned up a few times. Its antigen remains unknown. With 2 bases clipped from V and 8 bases from J, the junction kept 9 bases outside the gene matches. This CDR3 has 16 residues. Germline CDR1 is SGHTA and CDR2 is FQGNSA. This specimen belongs to a study of T cells after yellow fever vaccination. Study-level points and caveats: At under 98% for CD4 and approximately 88% for CD8, most primary-vaccination clones showed up again after the booster. CD4 and CD8 compartments shared a small share of clonotypes, likely from convergent recombination.

TCRdb called the 5' RACE reads again in MiXCR, with one record for every CDR3 protein. The table records hundreds of thousands of distinct CDR3 sequences, less than 9.5% of them present only once. This sequence originates from a man younger than 35 who received the YFV17D yellow fever vaccine. The rearrangement joins TRBV7-2 to TRBJ2-1, with 10 bases lining up with TRBD2. This sample comprised CD4+ T cells sorted from PBMCs, obtained 5 days after the yellow fever booster vaccination. CDR3 protein: CASSLPGLAFNHEQFF. CDR3 bases: TGTGCCAGCAGCTTACCGGGACTAGCGTTTAACCATGAGCAGTTCTTC.